The following is a TCR beta chain sequence with its context. This sample is drawn from a study of control samples from healthy donors and cancer patients. The protocol was immunoSEQ multiplex PCR, while the TCRdb copy is restricted to in-frame clones and leaves out a portion. The sample includes over 150,000 clones, nearly 90% of them seen just once. Germline loops: CDR1 SGDLS, CDR2 YYNGEE. Between the trimmed V and J ends, which lost 0 bases and 3 bases, there was a span of 12 bases. The CDR3 consists of 15 residues. The sequence was obtained from a woman between 50 and 59 years old in good health. V and J are TRBV9 and TRBJ1-1; TRBD1 is a possible D gene (5 bases). The source material was blood. The CDR3 is CASSVVGGTDTEAFF. In nucleotides, the CDR3 is TGTGCCAGCAGCGTAGTCGGGGGGACGGACACTGAAGCTTTCTTT.